This T cell receptor beta chain was captured in a study of prognosis after radiotherapy for stage I lung cancer (dated by TCRdb to 2020 to 2022). About the investigation overall: Between early 2018 and early 2019, under 20 stage I NSCLC patients were enrolled in Nanjing, China. Four of the 19 patients developed distant metastases after SBRT, at a median of around seven months; the other 15 showed no significant progression. SBRT was delivered in 3 to 5 fractions with a biologically effective dose of at least 100 Gy, and image-guided IMRT or VMAT was used for delivery. The study took one blood sample before SBRT and one after SBRT from each of around 20 patients and sequenced all 38 samples. The cohort included about twelve men and more than 5 women, with a median age of approximately 74 years and a range of about 53 to 90 years. This study profiled peripheral blood TCR beta repertoires from stage I NSCLC patients before and after stereotactic body radiotherapy and linked the repertoires to distant failure. All patients were considered medically inoperable, owing to comorbidities in around eleven and refusal of surgery in over 5. Under 15 patients had adenocarcinoma and seven had squamous cell carcinoma as the tumor histology. No patient received concurrent therapy alongside SBRT. Patients with newly diagnosed primary stage I lung tumors numbered some 14, with about 5 others having oligometastatic NSCLC after surgical resection of the primary tumor.

All patients had node-negative disease on CT and PET/CT, and none had a history of other malignancies or had previously received chemotherapy or radiotherapy. At each of two time points, around 6 milliliters of peripheral venous blood were collected into EDTA tubes. PBMCs were isolated by Ficoll-Paque Plus density-gradient centrifugation. Samples were stored at -80°C immediately after collection until analysis. The full study reports these points: No determination of tumor specificity was made for expanded TCR clones. The study was limited by its small cohort and short follow-up, and the findings require independent validation. After SBRT, the number of unique TCR clones decreased (median about 9,900 before versus 6,000 to 7,500 after; Wilcoxon paired P=0.011). None of the reported P values were adjusted for multiple comparisons. Differences in TRBV and TRBJ usage frequencies by metastasis status were reportedly observed in two V genes at baseline and in about 10 V and two J genes after SBRT. Post-SBRT Shannon entropy and its change from baseline were lower in patients who developed distant metastases; baseline Shannon entropy was not associated with metastases.

CDR1 is given as SGHKS and CDR2 as YYEKEE, both from the germline V gene (reference sequence). From the cysteine up to the phenylalanine, the CDR3 has a length of 13 residues. This entry keeps only the CDR3 DNA: 39 bases, framed from base 1. A distance of 11 bases separates the germline ends of V and J, which lose 2 bases and 6 bases respectively. Comments on this clonotype: Its antigen is unknown. This sequence may be a read error, since a much larger clone differs from it by one base.

Two rounds of multiplex PCR were performed to amplify the TCR beta CDR3 region from genomic DNA. In the first round of PCR, primers specific to each TRBV and TRBJ gene were used, and the primer sequences are filed in Chinese patent CN105087789A. Universal primers were used in the second round of PCR. The Roche High Pure PCR Template Preparation Kit was used to extract genomic DNA from frozen PBMCs. The libraries underwent paired-end sequencing with 151 bp reads on an Illumina HiSeq 3000. The paper's processing steps were these. CutAdapt was used to discard raw reads that did not contain the multiplex PCR primer sequences. Using PEAR, the high-quality paired reads were merged into contigs. MiXCR assigned TRB V, D and J gene segments to each contig by aligning to reference sequences. CDR3 sequences were clustered by base quality and sequence similarity to remove sequencing errors. Shannon entropy normalized by the natural log of productive TCR sequence number was used as the measure of diversity. Clonality was defined as one minus Shannon entropy divided by the natural log of the number of unique clonotypes. The Youden index of ROC curves was used to select progression-free survival cut-offs for repertoire metrics, and analyses were performed in R 3.5.3. TCRdb took the public reads, trimmed them with fastp at Q25, ran MiXCR for clone calling and kept in-frame beta chains. Under each unique CDR3 protein, matching rows form one entry showing the most common genes and DNA. TCRdb's processing, not the authors' own work, is the source of the V and J calls. This sample is represented by 30,000 to 40,000 distinct CDR3 sequences; 25% to 40% of them were singletons. The ten most abundant clones make up roughly a quarter of the sample.

The rearrangement joined TRBV5-5 to TRBJ1-1; the D segment cannot be called with confidence. The source is a donor over 45 with non-small cell lung cancer. Specimen: PBMCs, collected before or after stereotactic body radiation therapy (not recorded which). The bases are TGTGCCAGCAGCTTTATTTCCGGCGCTGAAGCTTTCTTT. The resulting protein is CASSFISGAEAFF.